A selection of T cell receptor beta chains follows, all from one sample in a study of sequential checkpoint blockade in melanoma. This table comes from immunoSEQ multiplex PCR, and its TCRdb copy is limited to in-frame clones, with some not included. The sample consists of tens of thousands of clones, about 88% of them appearing once. Sequencing used CD8+ T cells sorted from blood (inferred from file names), obtained from a patient given nivolumab and ipilimumab in sequence. The receptors derive from a human donor with melanoma. CDR3s include the opening cysteine and the closing phenylalanine or tryptophan. The order of the fields is J gene, clone size, CDR3 length, V gene, CDR3 protein. Clone size, where shown, is once, few, many, or a class for clones that have expanded.

TRBJ2-7	NA	16	TRBV4-1	CASSQAGTSGRNEQYF
TRBJ2-3	NA	14	TRBV6-5	CASSIQGTPDTQYF
TRBJ1-2	NA	13	TRBV4-3	CASSPQGGYGYTF
TRBJ2-3	NA	16	TRBV7-6	CASSLRQGKNTDTQYF
TRBJ1-2	NA	15	TRBV19	CASSIVRVGGYGYTF
TRBJ1-5	NA	13	TRBV29-1	CSVEEGFGQPQHF
TRBJ2-3	NA	18	TRBV21-1	CASSKNRDRGISTDTQYF
TRBJ2-7	NA	16	TRBV7-2	CASSLFRTGEGYEQYF
TRBJ2-1	NA	16	TRBV9	CASSVGTLTSYNEQFF
TRBJ2-7	NA	15	TRBV29-1	CSVVLATGTSYEQYF
TRBJ2-5	few	13	TRBV7-9	CASSLSTEETQYF
TRBJ2-7	NA	12	TRBV6-5	CASRNGGGEQYF
TRBJ2-1	NA	15	TRBV11-3	CASSLGLAGLNEQFF
TRBJ2-5	NA	14	TRBV12-5	CASGLGGSQETQYF
TRBJ2-1	NA	13	TRBV19	CASSLGGPVEQFF
TRBJ1-5	NA	14	TRBV2	CASSWTADNQPQHF
TRBJ1-5	NA	14	TRBV27	CASSLSLGGQPQHF
TRBJ1-1	NA	16	TRBV5-1	CASSLGPSRMNTEAFF
TRBJ2-1	NA	16	TRBV23-1	CASSLVLGGRRGEQFF
TRBJ2-3	once	15	TRBV9	CASSVGGISTDTQYF
TRBJ2-3	NA	16	TRBV9	CASSAGGGGGTDTQYF
TRBJ1-5	NA	14	TRBV28	CASSLRVGSQPQHF
TRBJ2-2	NA	16	TRBV27	CASFNPAAPNTGELFF
TRBJ1-3	NA	19	TRBV7-2	CASSLFAGAFSFSGNTIYF
TRBJ2-1	NA	16	TRBV19	CASSMTSGLSYNEQFF
TRBJ2-3	NA	16	TRBV7-9	CASSFPGGTEPDTQYF
TRBJ1-2	NA	14	TRBV6-5	CASSYQLGGYGYTF
TRBJ2-1	NA	15	TRBV7-7	CASSLASGRDNEQFF
TRBJ2-4	NA	12	TRBV14	CASSPQSGIQYF
TRBJ2-7	NA	14	TRBV7-9	CASSLTGQFYEQYF
TRBJ2-1	NA	12	TRBV18	CASSPISNEQFF
TRBJ2-7	NA	12	TRBV11-2	CASSPAAYEQYF
TRBJ1-3	few	13	TRBV5-4	CASSLGQGNTIYF
TRBJ2-5	NA	15	TRBV11-2	CASSFEGQGQETQYF
TRBJ2-3	NA	21	TRBV10-3	CAISDPAGTSGRGGNTDTQYF
TRBJ2-1	NA	15	TRBV7-3	CASSSPGLADNEQFF
TRBJ1-1	NA	16	TRBV6-5	CASSYSISAMNTEAFF
TRBJ1-1	NA	13	TRBV28	CASKPLHHTEAFF
TRBJ1-1	NA	15	TRBV9	CASSVVPGGNTEAFF
TRBJ2-1	NA	14	TRBV27	CASKLAGAWNEQFF
TRBJ1-2	once	15	TRBV4-1	CASSQDTETGGIYTF
TRBJ1-1	NA	16	TRBV4-3	CASSQGTGLSNTEAFF
TRBJ2-2	few	15	TRBV5-1	CASSWVAPNTGELFF
TRBJ1-5	NA	13	TRBV7-2	CASSLAQGQPQHF
TRBJ2-1	NA	15	TRBV9	CASSFDGVSYNEQFF